The text below deals with one TCR beta chain. The CDR3 runs to 13 residues. Germline CDR1 reads SGHTA; CDR2 reads FQGTGA. Trimming cost V 3 bases and J 8 bases, with 13 bases left between them. Clones were sequenced by immunoSEQ multiplex PCR, and TCRdb holds only the in-frame ones, with some missing. The data show around 72,000 clones, just over 90% seen once. The entry originates in a study of T cell changes during pregnancy in multiple sclerosis. The rearrangement links TRBV7-3 to TRBJ1-1; TRBD1 is a possible D gene (6 bases). The TCR was taken from a female donor with multiple sclerosis, enrolled in a pregnancy study. The specimen was CD4+ T cells from peripheral blood mononuclear cells, collected before pregnancy. CDR3 sequence reads: CASSFKTGGEAFF. For the CDR3, the DNA is TGTGCCAGCAGCTTCAAGACAGGTGGGGAAGCTTTCTTT.